The 7 T cell receptor beta chains reported below all come from one sample, sequenced in a study of siplizumab effects on memory and regulatory T cells. Repertoires were generated with immunoSEQ multiplex PCR, while TCRdb's copy carries only in-frame clones and drops some. The table shows some 100,000 clones, with roughly 94% occurring only once. Sequencing was done on a sample of Tregs sorted from blood. These receptor sequences come from a human donor in good health.

The chain uses TRBV6-1 and TRBJ2-3; D is possibly TRBD2 (5 bases). The germline V gene has CDR1 MNHNS and CDR2 SASEGT. This CDR3 is built from 14 residues. The germline V and J ends were trimmed by 4 bases and 3 bases, with 11 bases remaining between them. The CDR3 here is CASSAFPGTDTQYF. CDR3 nucleotides: TGTGCCAGCAGTGCGTTCCCGGGGACAGATACGCAGTATTTT.

The V gene is TRBV21-1, the J gene TRBJ1-5. TRBV21-1 is a pseudogene segment. The CDR3 spans 20 residues. The CDR3 DNA follows: TGTGCCAGCAGCCCCCTCGGGGGACCAAGAGGTAGGAATAGCAATCAGCCCCAGCATTTT. It is translated as CASSPLGGPRGRNSNQPQHF.

This sequence joins TRBV6-1 and TRBJ1-3; D ambiguous. Germline V gene lookup returns CDR1 MNHNS and CDR2 SASEGT. This CDR3 region has 14 residues. V shed 5 bases and J shed 1 base, with 9 bases lying between them. DNA for the CDR3: TGTGCCAGCAGTACGGACGGGTCTGGAAACACCATATATTTT. This gives the protein CASSTDGSGNTIYF.

As concerns this clone: Additional DNA sequences in this sample encode the identical CDR3. This sequence joins TRBV9 and TRBJ2-1; D might be TRBD1 (6 bases). Germline V lookup: CDR1 SGDLS, CDR2 YYNGEE. The V gene lost 0 bases and the J gene lost 0 bases, with 7 bases spanning the gap. The CDR3 loop spans 15 amino acids. CDR3 DNA sequence: TGTGCCAGCAGCGTAGTAGGGGGCTCCTACAATGAGCAGTTCTTC. As protein: CASSVVGGSYNEQFF.

This sequence joins TRBV19 and TRBJ2-7, with 8 bases fitting TRBD2. This CDR3 spans 15 amino acids. Trimming took 4 bases from V and 6 from J; bases not matched to a gene: 11. Germline V gene sequence: CDR1 LNHDA, CDR2 SQIVND (reference sequence). CDR3 sequence: CASSTQRGTNGEQYF. The CDR3 nucleotides read TGTGCCAGTAGTACCCAGCGGGGGACCAACGGCGAGCAGTACTTC.

The gene calls are TRBV19 and TRBJ2-6, with TRBD2 matching 13 bases. This CDR3 is 19 amino acids long. Germline V gene data show CDR1 as LNHDA and CDR2 as SQIVND (reference sequence). With 6 bases clipped from V and 4 bases from J, the junction kept 12 bases outside the gene matches. The CDR3, as DNA: TGTGCCAGTAGCCTAGCCGGGACTAGCGGGGCGCCGGGGGCCAACGTCCTGACTTTC. Translated: CASSLAGTSGAPGANVLTF.

V gene TRBV7-8 combines with J gene TRBJ2-7; 8 positions match TRBD1. In germline, CDR1 is SGHVS, CDR2 FQNEAQ. The ends lost 1 base at V and 2 bases at J; junction bases unmatched: 7. This CDR3 is built from 16 residues. CDR3 amino acids: CASSLGDRGLPYEQYF. The CDR3 DNA reads as TGTGCCAGCAGCTTAGGTGACAGGGGATTACCCTACGAGCAGTACTTC.